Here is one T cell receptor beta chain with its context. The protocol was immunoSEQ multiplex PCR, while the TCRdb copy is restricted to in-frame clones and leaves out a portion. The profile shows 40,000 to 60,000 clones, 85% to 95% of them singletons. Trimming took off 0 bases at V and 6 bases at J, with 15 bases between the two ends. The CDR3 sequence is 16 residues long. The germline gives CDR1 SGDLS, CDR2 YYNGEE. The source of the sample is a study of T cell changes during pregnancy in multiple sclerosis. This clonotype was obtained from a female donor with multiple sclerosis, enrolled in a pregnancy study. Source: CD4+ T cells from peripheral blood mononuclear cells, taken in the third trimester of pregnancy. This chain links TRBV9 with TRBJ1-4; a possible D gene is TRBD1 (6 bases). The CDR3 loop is CASSVELQGAYEKLFF. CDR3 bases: TGTGCCAGCAGCGTAGAGTTACAGGGTGCTTATGAAAAACTGTTTTTT.